These 5 T cell receptor beta chains share one sample of origin, sequenced in a study of control samples from healthy donors and cancer patients. Repertoires were generated with immunoSEQ multiplex PCR, while TCRdb's copy carries only in-frame clones and drops some. The sample shows roughly 92,000 clones, 70% to 90% of them seen only once. Sequencing used blood. The receptor source for this set is a woman between 45 and 60 years old in good health.

Points on this clone: Mismatch with germline at one junction end may stem from a read error. The rearrangement uses TRBV29-1 and TRBJ2-7; tentative D call: TRBD2 (5 bases). This CDR3 is built from 14 residues. Germline V CDR1 and CDR2: SQVTM, ANQGSEA. The CDR3 sequence is CGVGPRGKGYEQYF. The CDR3 DNA reads TGCGGCGTTGGCCCCCGGGGAAAGGGCTACGAGCAGTACTTC.

The rearrangement links TRBV28 to TRBJ2-7, with TRBD1 matching 7 bases. CDR1 and CDR2 (germline): MDHEN, SYDVKM. V lost 2 bases, J lost 4 bases, and 8 bases stayed unmatched. This CDR3 region has 15 residues. CDR3 DNA: TGTGCCAGCAGTTTACTCGGCAGGGGGAGATACGAGCAGTACTTC. It encodes CASSLLGRGRYEQYF.

V and J are TRBV18 and TRBJ2-1; D is undetermined. From germline, CDR1 is KGHSH and CDR2 LQKENI. CDR3 size: 14 residues. Trimming left V 2 bases short and J 4 bases short, with 9 bases between. CDR3 DNA: TGTGCCAGCTCACCAGTGGCGTCGTACAATGAGCAGTTCTTC. This codes for CASSPVASYNEQFF.

This clone has just one count. V gene TRBV4-1 combines with J gene TRBJ1-6, with TRBD1 as a possible D gene (6 bases). Trimming took off 1 base at V and 8 bases at J, with 21 bases between the two ends. Germline V gene lookup returns CDR1 MGHRA and CDR2 YSYEKL. The CDR3 has 18 amino acids. The CDR3 sequence: CASSQAFLGPGAYSPLHF. CDR3 nucleotide sequence: TGCGCCAGCAGCCAAGCGTTCCTAGGGCCAGGGGCCTATTCACCCCTCCACTTT.

The chain links TRBV4-3 to TRBJ1-1; no firm D call. Germline CDR1 and CDR2: LGHNA and YSLEER. The ends were cut back, 4 bases at V and 3 bases at J, with 9 bases in the middle. The CDR3 covers 13 residues. CDR3 in DNA: TGCGCCAGCAGCCTCCGGGTGGACACTGAAGCTTTCTTT. The encoded protein is CASSLRVDTEAFF.